Given below is one TCR beta chain in context. No antigen is known for it. Per-nucleotide qualities are absent, and no much larger clonotype sits a single base away. Each donor gave one peripheral blood draw, averaging approximately 0.12 L, which was collected into heparinised tubes. Using a panel that included CD45RO, CCR7, CD25, CD127, CD95 and CD27, naive, central memory, regulatory and stem cell-like memory CD4+ T cells were sorted on a BD FACSAria II. A purity above 98% was achieved for all sorted populations. PBMCs were isolated right away by Lymphoprep density gradient centrifugation and were stained directly, without culture. So that batch effects would be minimized, each experiment stained and sorted samples in pairs, pairing one healthy donor with one patient. The CDR3 runs 18 residues from the cysteine to the phenylalanine. Just the 54-base CDR3 DNA is kept, in frame starting at base 1. Looking up the germline V gene yields CDR1 SGHTA and CDR2 FQGTGA. The trim is 2 bases for V and 0 bases for J, with a gap of 17 bases between the germline ends.

This sample stems from a study of beta chain features in type 1 diabetes (dated by TCRdb to 2016 to 2018). For context, the study as a whole: Mean age, gender distribution, total cell number and subset yield did not differ between patients and healthy donors. A total of 90 million to 120 million sorted cells were examined across all samples, and a strong correlation was observed between cell number per subset and RNA yield. The study compared the TCRB repertoires of sorted circulating CD4+ T cell subsets in recently diagnosed type 1 diabetes patients with those in matched healthy donors. Regulatory and stem cell-like memory subsets were obtained from only 8 patients and roughly 8 healthy donors, while naive and central memory subsets were obtained from all 30 or so donors. Results the study describes overall, beyond this receptor: Fewer insertions and more nucleotide deletions at VDJ recombination sites were observed in patients with type 1 diabetes, implying thymic rearrangement abnormalities. Only small numbers of individuals were included in the HLA sub-analyses, which left unresolved whether HLA type had any influence on TCRB rearrangement. Shorter templates might have been favored by PCR, but patient and control samples were amplified and corrected together, so both groups would have been affected equally by any skew. Because cDNA rather than genomic DNA was sequenced, highly expressing activated cells could have been over-represented, although no difference in activation and CD3 levels was found between groups. A moderate but significant shortening of TCRB CDR3 length was observed in type 1 diabetes patients in all four CD4+ subsets. Naive, central memory and regulatory TCRB repertoires appeared to be more alike among patients than among healthy donors.

The entire amount of isolated RNA was reverse transcribed using the High Capacity cDNA Reverse Transcription Kit, so the sequenced TCRB transcripts were expressed ones. Deep immunoSEQ sequencing was performed on naive, central memory and regulatory T cell samples, with an average of approximately 4 million total reads per sample. Sorted cells were lysed in RLT buffer, and RNA was extracted using DNase-treated RNeasy Micro or Mini kits according to cell number. Each cell subset was processed separately to prevent cross-contamination, with patient and healthy donor samples processed together. Using the immunoSEQ multiplex PCR, TCRB sequences were amplified from cDNA into 87-bp fragments spanning the CDR3 region. Sequencing of the amplicons was done on the Illumina HiSeq platform. The authors' analysis ran thus. Synthetic template baselines were used to correct PCR bias computationally, reads within Hamming distance 2 were collapsed together, and singletons that could not be merged were discarded. Reads were aligned against IMGT so that V, D and J genes, CDR3 length and insertions or deletions at six rearrangement sites could be assigned. Clonotype counts were normalized to sorted cell number within each subset before computing true diversity and Gini coefficients with the tcR R package. The overlap coefficient, calculated on TCRB nucleotide sequences, was used to quantify repertoire sharing. Out-of-frame TCRB sequences from naive cells were analyzed as a proxy for the pre-selection repertoire. Entries here come from immuneACCESS through TCRdb and include only in-frame sequences with V and J called. Some clones fail to appear in such tables; in the studies checked, an unresolved V gene covers under half of the shortfall, and the cause of the remainder is unknown. V and J calls and clone size are as listed in that table; D and trimming were resolved from the DNA. In this sample the table shows about 230,000 clones, about 9.3% of which occur a single time. The ten largest make up 0.03% to 0.04% of the sample.

This chain is built from TRBV7-3 and TRBJ1-3, with TRBD1 tentatively as D gene (6 bases match). The sequenced sample consisted of naive CD4+ T cells from blood. The sample's cell subset or site, from its label and the paper: true naive CD4+ T cells. This sequence was found in a woman under 30 in good health. The CDR3 region reads CASSLDPGTPSSGNTIYF. The DNA sequence is TGTGCCAGCAGCTTAGACCCCGGGACACCTAGCTCTGGAAACACCATATATTTT. Beyond the CDR3, the reference TRBV7-3 and TRBJ1-3 genes provide the residues; the full variable domain reads: GAGVSQTPSNKVTEKGKYVELRCDPISGHTALYWYRQSLGQGPEFLIYFQGTGAADDSGLPNDRFFAVRPEGSVSTLKIQRTERGDSAVYLCASSLDPGTPSSGNTIYFGEGSWLTVV.